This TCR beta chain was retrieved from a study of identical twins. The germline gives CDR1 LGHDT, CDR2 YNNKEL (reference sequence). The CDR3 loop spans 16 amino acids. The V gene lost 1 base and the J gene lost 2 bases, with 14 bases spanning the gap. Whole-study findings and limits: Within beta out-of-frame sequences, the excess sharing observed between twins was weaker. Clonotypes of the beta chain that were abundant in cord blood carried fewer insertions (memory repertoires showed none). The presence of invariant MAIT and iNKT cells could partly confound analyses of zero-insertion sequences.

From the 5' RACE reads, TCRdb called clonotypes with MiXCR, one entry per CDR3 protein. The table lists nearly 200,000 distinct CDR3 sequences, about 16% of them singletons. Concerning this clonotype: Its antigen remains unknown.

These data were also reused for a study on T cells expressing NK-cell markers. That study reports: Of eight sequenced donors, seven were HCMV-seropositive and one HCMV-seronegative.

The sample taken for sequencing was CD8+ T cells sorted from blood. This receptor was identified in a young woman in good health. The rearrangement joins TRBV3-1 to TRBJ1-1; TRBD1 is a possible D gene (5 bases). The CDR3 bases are TGTGCCAGCAGCCAAGGGCCAGGGAGGGGTAACACTGAAGCTTTCTTT. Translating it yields CASSQGPGRGNTEAFF.